A selection of T cell receptor beta chains follows, all from one sample in a study of shared clonotypes between healthy human individuals. Sequencing was performed with immunoSEQ multiplex PCR; in TCRdb, only in-frame clones are kept and a portion is missing. The table shows some 2 million clones, with roughly 94% occurring only once. The sequencing input was naive CD4+ T cells sorted from blood. All receptors come from a young man in good health. The CDR3 runs from the conserved cysteine through the conserved F or W. A D gene is named only where the DNA matches it firmly.

>TRBJ2-2|TRBD2|TRBV2
CASSGLAGAGELFF
TGTGCCAGCAGTGGACTAGCGGGGGCCGGGGAGCTGTTTTTT
>TRBJ1-2|TRBD1|TRBV6-5
CASSYSGTGTYGYTF
TGTGCCAGCAGTTACTCGGGGACAGGGACCTATGGCTACACCTTC
>TRBJ2-6|TRBD1|TRBV4-1
CASSQEAQGGRAGANVLTF
TGCGCCAGCAGCCAAGAGGCACAGGGGGGTCGAGCTGGGGCCAACGTCCTGACTTTC
>TRBJ1-1|NA|TRBV18
CASSPRVTSETEAFF
TGTGCCAGCTCACCTCGAGTAACTTCTGAAACTGAAGCTTTCTTT
>TRBJ1-6|NA|TRBV14
CASSHSSRGLHF
TGTGCCAGCAGCCATTCGTCTCGGGGGCTCCACTTT
>TRBJ1-4|TRBD1|TRBV28
CASCPTGRNEKLFF
TGTGCCAGCTGCCCGACAGGGCGAAATGAAAAACTGTTTTTT
>TRBJ2-3|NA|TRBV2
CASRDSLHTQYF
TGTGCCAGCAGAGACAGCCTCCATACGCAGTATTTT
>TRBJ2-7|TRBD2|TRBV5-1
CASSRGDGSSYEQYF
TGCGCCAGCAGCCGGGGGGACGGAAGCTCCTACGAGCAGTACTTC
>TRBJ2-5|NA|TRBV5-4
CASRAVGAQETQYF
TGTGCCAGCAGGGCCGTAGGGGCCCAAGAGACCCAGTACTTC
>TRBJ2-4|TRBD1|TRBV7-2
CASSLETGGDIQYF
TGTGCCAGCAGCTTAGAGACAGGGGGGGACATTCAGTACTTC
>TRBJ1-2|TRBD1|TRBV5-1
CASRPGQGADGYTF
TGCGCCAGCAGACCCGGACAGGGGGCTGATGGCTACACCTTC
>TRBJ2-1|NA|TRBV5-4
CASSSTGTLSKHNEQFF
TGTGCCAGCAGCTCGACCGGGACCCTGAGTAAGCACAATGAGCAGTTCTTC
>TRBJ1-1|NA|TRBV6-1
CASNRGVTEAFF
TGTGCCAGCAACCGGGGGGTCACTGAAGCTTTCTTT
>TRBJ2-7|TRBD2|TRBV11-2
CASSPGGPGLTYEQYF
TGTGCCAGCAGCCCCGGCGGACCGGGACTAACTTACGAGCAGTACTTC
>TRBJ2-7|NA|TRBV6-1
CASRSDPGAPYEQYF
TGTGCCAGCAGATCAGACCCCGGTGCGCCCTACGAGCAGTACTTC
>TRBJ2-1|TRBD1|TRBV5-1
CASTMSAGQGHYNEQFF
TGCGCCAGCACAATGTCGGCGGGACAGGGACACTACAATGAGCAGTTCTTC
>TRBJ1-6|NA|TRBV2
CASSEQSSYNSPLHF
TGTGCCAGCAGTGAACAGAGCTCCTATAATTCACCCCTCCACTTT